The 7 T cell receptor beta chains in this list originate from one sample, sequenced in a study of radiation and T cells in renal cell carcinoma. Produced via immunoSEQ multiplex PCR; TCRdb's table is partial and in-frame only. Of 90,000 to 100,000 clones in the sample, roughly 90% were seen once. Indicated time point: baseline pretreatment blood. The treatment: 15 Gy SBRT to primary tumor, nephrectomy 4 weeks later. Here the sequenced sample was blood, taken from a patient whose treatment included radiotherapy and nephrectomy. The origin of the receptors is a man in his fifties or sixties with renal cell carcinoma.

Here the CDR3 reads CASDRGGTIAGNEQFF. The CDR3 DNA is TGTGCCAGCGATCGCGGGGGGACAATTGCGGGCAATGAGCAGTTCTTC. V gene TRBV2 combines with J gene TRBJ2-1, with 8 bases aligning to TRBD2. Unmatched junction bases numbered 15, after V lost 8 bases and J lost 6 bases. The CDR3 spans 16 residues. Germline-derived CDR1 and CDR2 are SNHLY and FYNNEI.

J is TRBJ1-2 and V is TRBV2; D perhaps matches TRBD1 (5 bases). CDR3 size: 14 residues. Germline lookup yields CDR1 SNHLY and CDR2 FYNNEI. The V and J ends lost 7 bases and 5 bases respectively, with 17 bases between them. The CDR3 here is CASTIQGPEYGYTF. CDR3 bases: TGTGCCAGCACAATCCAGGGACCAGAATATGGCTACACCTTC.

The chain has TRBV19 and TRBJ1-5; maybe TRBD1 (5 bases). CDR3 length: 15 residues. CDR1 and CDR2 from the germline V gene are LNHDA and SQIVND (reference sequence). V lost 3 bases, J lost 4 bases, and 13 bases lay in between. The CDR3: CASSISGIRNQPQHF. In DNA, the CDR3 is TGTGCCAGTAGTATCTCAGGGATCCGAAATCAGCCCCAGCATTTT.

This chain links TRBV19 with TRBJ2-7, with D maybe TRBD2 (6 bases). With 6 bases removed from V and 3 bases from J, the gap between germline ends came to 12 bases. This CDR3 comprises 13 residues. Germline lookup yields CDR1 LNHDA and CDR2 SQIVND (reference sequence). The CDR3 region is CASSREVSYEQYF. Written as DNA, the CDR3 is TGTGCCAGTAGCAGGGAGGTGAGCTACGAGCAGTACTTC.

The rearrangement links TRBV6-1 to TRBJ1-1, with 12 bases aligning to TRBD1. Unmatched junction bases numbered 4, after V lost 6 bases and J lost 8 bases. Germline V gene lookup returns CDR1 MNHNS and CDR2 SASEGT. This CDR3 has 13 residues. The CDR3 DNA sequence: TGTGCCAGCAGCCGGGACAGGGGGCCCGAAGCTTTCTTT. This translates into CASSRDRGPEAFF.

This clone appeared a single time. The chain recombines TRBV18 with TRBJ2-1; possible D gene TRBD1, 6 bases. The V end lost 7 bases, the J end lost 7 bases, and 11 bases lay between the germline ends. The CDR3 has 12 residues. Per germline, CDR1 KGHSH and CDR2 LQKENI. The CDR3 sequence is CASLLQGNEQFF. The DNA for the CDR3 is TGTGCCAGCTTATTACAGGGAAATGAGCAGTTCTTC.

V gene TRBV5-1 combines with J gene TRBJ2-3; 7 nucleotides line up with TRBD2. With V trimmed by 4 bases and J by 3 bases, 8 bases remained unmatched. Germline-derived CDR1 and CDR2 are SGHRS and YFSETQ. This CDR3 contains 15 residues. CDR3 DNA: TGCGCCAGCAGCCTAGGGATACTAGCGACAGATACGCAGTATTTT. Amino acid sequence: CASSLGILATDTQYF.